The source of this T cell receptor beta chain is a study of blood T cell repertoires in COVID-19. V lost 7 bases and J 5 bases, leaving 17 bases between the germline ends. The CDR3 sequence is 15 residues long. CDR1 SGHAT and CDR2 FQNNGV come from the germline V gene. Method: immunoSEQ multiplex PCR; TCRdb's copy keeps in-frame clones and lacks some. The profile covers roughly 180,000 clones, with over 70% appearing a single time and about 4% taken by the ten largest. This receptor was identified in a woman aged 50 to 65 in a cohort exposed to, infected with or recovered from COVID-19 (not recorded which). The sequencing sample was made of PBMCs or T cells enriched from blood (not recorded which). The chain is built from TRBV11-2 and TRBJ2-2; a possible D gene is TRBD1 (5 bases). The CDR3 DNA sequence: TGTGCCAGCACCGCCAGGGCTAACCCAACCGGGGAGCTGTTTTTT. Its translation is CASTARANPTGELFF.